This record looks at one T cell receptor beta chain sequence and its context. Its target is unknown. The V gene end was trimmed by 5 bases and the J gene end by 2 bases; junction bases not matched to a gene: 10. Germline values: CDR1 SGHVS, CDR2 FQNEAQ. The CDR3 runs to 16 residues. The sample is drawn from a study of response to subunit inactivated influenza vaccine. Whole-study findings and limits: With each seasonal influenza vaccination, the authors suggested, few new T cells are recruited.

TCRdb reprocessed the RT-PCR reads with MiXCR, giving one entry per CDR3 protein. The sample carries a few hundred thousand distinct CDR3 sequences, around a fifth recorded once. The sample was PBMCs from blood, taken 21 months after vaccination. The gene calls are TRBV7-8 and TRBJ1-1; TRBD1 agrees at 8 bases. The TCR was taken from a man between 45 and 75 years old who received an inactivated influenza vaccine. CDR3 sequence: CASSRQWTGSNTEAFF. The CDR3 region has the DNA TGTGCCAGCAGCCGACAGTGGACAGGGAGCAACACTGAAGCTTTCTTT. The whole variable domain, filled in from reference TRBV7-8 and TRBJ1-1, reads GAGVSQSPRYKVAKRGQDVALRCDPISGHVSLFWYQQALGQGPEFLTYFQNEAQLDKSGLPSDRFFAERPEGSVSTLKIQRTQQEDSAVYLCASSRQWTGSNTEAFFGQGTRLTVV.